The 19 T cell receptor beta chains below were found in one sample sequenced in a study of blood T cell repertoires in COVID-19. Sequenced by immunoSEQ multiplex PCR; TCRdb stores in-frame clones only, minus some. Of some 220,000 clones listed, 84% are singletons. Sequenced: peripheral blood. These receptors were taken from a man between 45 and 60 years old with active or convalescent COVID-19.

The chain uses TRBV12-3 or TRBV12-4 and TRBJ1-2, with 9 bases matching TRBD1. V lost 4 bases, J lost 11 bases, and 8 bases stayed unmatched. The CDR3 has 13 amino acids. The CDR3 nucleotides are TGTGCCAGCAGTTCTCCGGGACAGGGTGGATACACCTTC. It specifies CASSSPGQGGYTF.

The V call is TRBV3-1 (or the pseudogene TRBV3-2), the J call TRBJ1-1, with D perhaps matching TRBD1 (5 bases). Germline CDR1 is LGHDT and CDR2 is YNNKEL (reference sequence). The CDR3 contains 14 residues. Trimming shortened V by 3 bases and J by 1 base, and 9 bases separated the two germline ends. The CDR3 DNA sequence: TGTGCCAGCAGCCATCGGGGGAAGAACACTGAAGCTTTCTTT. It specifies CASSHRGKNTEAFF.

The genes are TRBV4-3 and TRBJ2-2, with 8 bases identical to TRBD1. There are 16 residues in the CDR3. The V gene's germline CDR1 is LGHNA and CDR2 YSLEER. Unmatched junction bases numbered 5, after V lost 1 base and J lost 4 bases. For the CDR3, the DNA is TGCGCCAGCAGCCAAGGGTCGACAGGGGCCACCGGGGAGCTGTTTTTT. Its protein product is CASSQGSTGATGELFF.

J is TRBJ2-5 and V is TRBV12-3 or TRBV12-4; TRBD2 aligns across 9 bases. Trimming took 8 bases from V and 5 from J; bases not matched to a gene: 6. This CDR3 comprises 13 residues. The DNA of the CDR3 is TGTGCCAGCGGAGGGCTAGCGGGGGAGACCCAGTACTTC. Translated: CASGGLAGETQYF.

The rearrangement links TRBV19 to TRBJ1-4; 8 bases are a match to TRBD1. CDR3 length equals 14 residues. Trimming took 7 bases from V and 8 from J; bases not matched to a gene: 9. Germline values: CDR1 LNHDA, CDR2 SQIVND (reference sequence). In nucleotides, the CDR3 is TGTGCCAGTACCTTCGACAGGGGTTACGAAAAACTGTTTTTT. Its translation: CASTFDRGYEKLFF.

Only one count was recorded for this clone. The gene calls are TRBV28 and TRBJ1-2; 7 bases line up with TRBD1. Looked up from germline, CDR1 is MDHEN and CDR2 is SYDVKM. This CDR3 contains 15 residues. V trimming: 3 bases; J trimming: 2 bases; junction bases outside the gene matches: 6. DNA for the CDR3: TGTGCCAGCAGTTTGTGGCAGGGGGAGAACTATGGCTACACCTTC. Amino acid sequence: CASSLWQGENYGYTF.

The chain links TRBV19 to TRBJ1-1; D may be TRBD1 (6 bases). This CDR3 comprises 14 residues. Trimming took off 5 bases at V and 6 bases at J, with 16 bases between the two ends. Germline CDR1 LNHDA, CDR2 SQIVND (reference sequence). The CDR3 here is CASSPLGASAEAFF. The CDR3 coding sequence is TGTGCCAGTAGTCCTCTGGGGGCGAGCGCTGAAGCTTTCTTT.

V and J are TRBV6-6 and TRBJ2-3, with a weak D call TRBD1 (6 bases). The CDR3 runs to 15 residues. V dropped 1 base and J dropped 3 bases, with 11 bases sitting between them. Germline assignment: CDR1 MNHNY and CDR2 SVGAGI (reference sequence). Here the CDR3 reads CASSYFSDRTDTQYF. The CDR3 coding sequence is TGTGCCAGCAGTTACTTCTCGGACAGAACAGATACGCAGTATTTT.

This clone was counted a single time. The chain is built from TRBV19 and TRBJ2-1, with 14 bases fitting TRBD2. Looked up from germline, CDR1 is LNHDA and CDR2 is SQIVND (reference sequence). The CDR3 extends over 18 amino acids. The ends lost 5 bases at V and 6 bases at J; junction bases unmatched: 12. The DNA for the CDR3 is TGTGCCAGTAGTGCCGGACTAGCGGGGGGCCTCCCCCCCAATGAGCAGTTCTTC. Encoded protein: CASSAGLAGGLPPNEQFF.

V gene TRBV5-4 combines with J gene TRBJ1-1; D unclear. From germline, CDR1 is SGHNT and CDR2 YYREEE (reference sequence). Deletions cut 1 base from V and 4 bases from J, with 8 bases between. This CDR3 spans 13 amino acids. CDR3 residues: CASSLLESTEAFF. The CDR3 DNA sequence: TGTGCCAGCAGCTTGCTCGAGAGCACTGAAGCTTTCTTT.

The chain's CDR3 is CASSSGRQSYGYTF. CDR3 DNA: TGTGCCAGCAGCTCGGGGAGGCAAAGTTATGGCTACACCTTC. The V gene is TRBV21-1, the J gene TRBJ1-2. TRBV21-1 is tagged as a pseudogene. The CDR3 loop spans 14 amino acids.

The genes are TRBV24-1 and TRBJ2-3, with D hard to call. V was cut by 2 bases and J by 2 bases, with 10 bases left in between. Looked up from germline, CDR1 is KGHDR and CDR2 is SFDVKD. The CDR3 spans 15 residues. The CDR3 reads CATSDSRVPTDTQYF. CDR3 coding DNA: TGTGCCACCAGTGATTCCCGGGTGCCCACAGATACGCAGTATTTT.

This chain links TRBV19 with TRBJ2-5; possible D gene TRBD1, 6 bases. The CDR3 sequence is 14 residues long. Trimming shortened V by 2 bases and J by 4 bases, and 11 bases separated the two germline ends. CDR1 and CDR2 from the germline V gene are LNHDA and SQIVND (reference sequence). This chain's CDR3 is CASSIRDKRETQYF. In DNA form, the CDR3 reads TGTGCCAGTAGTATAAGGGACAAACGAGAGACCCAGTACTTC.

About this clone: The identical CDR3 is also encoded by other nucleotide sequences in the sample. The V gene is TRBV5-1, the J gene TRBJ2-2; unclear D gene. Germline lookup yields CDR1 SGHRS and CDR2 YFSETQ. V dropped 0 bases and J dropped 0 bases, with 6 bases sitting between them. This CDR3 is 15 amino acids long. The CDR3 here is CASSLGATNTGELFF. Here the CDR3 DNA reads TGCGCCAGCAGCTTGGGGGCCACGAACACCGGGGAGCTGTTTTTT.

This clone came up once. CDR3 sequence reads: CASTSTSGGNQETQYF. Here the CDR3 DNA reads TGTGCCAGCACTTCGACTAGCGGGGGAAATCAGGAGACCCAGTACTTC. The genes are TRBV3-1 (or the pseudogene TRBV3-2) and TRBJ2-5; 12 nucleotides align to TRBD2. This CDR3 is built from 16 residues. V lost 7 bases to trimming and J lost 5 bases; unmatched junction nucleotides: 11. Germline CDR1 reads LGHDT; CDR2 reads YNNKEL (reference sequence).

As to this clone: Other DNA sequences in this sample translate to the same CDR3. The DNA of the CDR3 is TGTGCCAGCAGTTTAGAAGGGGCGCGGGGCTACACCTTC. This gives the protein CASSLEGARGYTF. The chain recombines TRBV28 with TRBJ1-2; tentatively, D is TRBD1 (5 bases). The germline gives CDR1 MDHEN, CDR2 SYDVKM. V lost 2 bases, J lost 8 bases, and 12 bases lay in between. This CDR3 is built from 13 residues.

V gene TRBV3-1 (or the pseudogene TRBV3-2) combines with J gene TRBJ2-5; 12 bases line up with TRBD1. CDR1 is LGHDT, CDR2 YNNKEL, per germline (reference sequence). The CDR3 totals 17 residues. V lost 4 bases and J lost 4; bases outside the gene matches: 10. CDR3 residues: CASSRLGTGGISETQYF. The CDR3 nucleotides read TGTGCCAGCAGCCGCTTGGGGACAGGGGGCATCTCAGAGACCCAGTACTTC.

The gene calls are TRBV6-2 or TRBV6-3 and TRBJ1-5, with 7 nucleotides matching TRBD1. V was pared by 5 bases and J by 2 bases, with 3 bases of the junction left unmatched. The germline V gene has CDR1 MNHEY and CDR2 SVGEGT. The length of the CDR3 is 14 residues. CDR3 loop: CASSARGRNQPQHF. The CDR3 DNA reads TGTGCCAGCAGTGCTAGGGGGCGCAATCAGCCCCAGCATTTT.

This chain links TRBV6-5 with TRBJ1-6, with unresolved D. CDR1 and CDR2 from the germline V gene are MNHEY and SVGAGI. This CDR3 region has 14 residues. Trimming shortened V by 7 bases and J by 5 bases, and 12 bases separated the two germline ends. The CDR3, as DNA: TGTGCCAGCAACTCCGACGGGAATAATTCACCCCTCCACTTT. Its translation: CASNSDGNNSPLHF.